A single sample gave rise to the 18 T cell receptor beta chains below, sequenced in a study of cytomegalovirus exposure and HLA in healthy donors. Use of 60 Vbeta and 13 Jbeta primers characterized the PCR. The data were produced by immunoSEQ multiplex PCR, yet TCRdb's version contains in-frame clones alone and is incomplete. Of over 150,000 clones in the sample, approximately 71% were seen once. Input material: PBMCs. The receptor set was obtained from a woman aged 18-30 years in good health and CMV-seropositive.

A remark on this clone: The junction departs from germline at one end; a sequencing error may be responsible. V and J are TRBV7-9 and TRBJ2-7; weak D call: TRBD2 (6 bases). Germline V gives CDR1 SEHNR, CDR2 FQNEAQ (reference sequence). The CDR3 loop spans 12 amino acids. In nucleotides, the CDR3 is TGTTCCAGCCGGAGGGTACTGAACGAGCAGTACTTC. Translated, it gives CSSRRVLNEQYF.

The chain combines TRBV7-9 with TRBJ1-2; TRBD1 might be the D (6 bases). Germline lookup yields CDR1 SEHNR and CDR2 FQNEAQ (reference sequence). V lost 0 bases, J lost 3 bases, and 11 bases lay in between. This CDR3 has 15 amino acids. The CDR3 DNA is TGTGCCAGCAGCTTAGCAACGACAGGCCACTATGGCTACACCTTC. It encodes CASSLATTGHYGYTF.

The chain is built from TRBV2 and TRBJ2-1, with 7 bases that match TRBD2. V was pared by 8 bases and J by 3 bases, with 10 bases of the junction left unmatched. CDR3 length: 15 residues. Germline loops: CDR1 SNHLY, CDR2 FYNNEI. The CDR3 sequence: CASQREGGNYNEQFF. CDR3 in DNA: TGTGCCAGCCAGAGAGAGGGAGGGAACTACAATGAGCAGTTCTTC. Supplemented by reference TRBV2 and TRBJ2-1, the full variable domain reads EPEVTQTPSHQVTQMGQEVILRCVPISNHLYFYWYRQILGQKVEFLVSFYNNEISEKSEIFDDQFSVERPDGSNFTLKIRSTKLEDSAMYFCASQREGGNYNEQFFGPGTRLTVL.

This chain connects TRBV5-6 to TRBJ2-3; D gene uncertain. CDR1 is SGHDT and CDR2 is YYEEEE in the germline V gene. Trimming shortened V by 2 bases and J by 0 bases, and 7 bases separated the two germline ends. The CDR3 runs 14 residues. CDR3: CASSFDTSTDTQYF. For the CDR3, the DNA is TGTGCCAGCAGCTTCGACACTAGCACAGATACGCAGTATTTT.

The chain links TRBV6-5 to TRBJ1-3, with 9 bases identical to TRBD1. Germline V gene data show CDR1 as MNHEY and CDR2 as SVGAGI. CDR3 length equals 15 residues. The ends lost 5 bases at V and 2 bases at J; junction bases unmatched: 4. The CDR3 reads CASSRRTGAGNTIYF. In DNA form, the CDR3 reads TGTGCCAGCAGTCGCAGGACAGGGGCTGGAAACACCATATATTTT.

This clone was observed a handful of times. J is TRBJ2-1 and V is TRBV27, with 13 positions matching TRBD2. Germline V CDR1 and CDR2: MNHEY, SMNVEV (reference sequence). This CDR3 is 15 amino acids long. J lost 4 bases, V lost 4 bases, and 1 base had no gene match. The DNA of the CDR3 is TGTGCCAGCAGTTCGGGACTAGCGGGATACAATGAGCAGTTCTTC. Protein: CASSSGLAGYNEQFF.

This clone came up a few times. The CDR3 reads CASSPRTARGSGNTIYF. The CDR3 nucleotides read TGTGCCAGCAGCCCCCGGACAGCCAGGGGCTCTGGAAACACCATATATTTT. The chain has TRBV7-9 and TRBJ1-3; D possibly corresponds to TRBD1 (6 bases). This CDR3 has 17 residues. Germline V gene data show CDR1 as SEHNR and CDR2 as FQNEAQ (reference sequence). Trimming left V 5 bases short and J 0 bases short, with 17 bases between.

This rearrangement joins TRBV5-6 to TRBJ2-5; tentatively, D is TRBD2 (6 bases). V was shortened by 5 bases and J by 4 bases, with 15 bases between the two germline ends. Germline lookup yields CDR1 SGHDT and CDR2 YYEEEE. CDR3 length: 14 amino acids. In DNA, the CDR3 is TGTGCCAGCAGACGACTAGGAGTTGGAGAGACCCAGTACTTC. This codes for CASRRLGVGETQYF.

For this clone: The CDR3 does not close with the conserved phenylalanine or tryptophan, likely indicating a read error. The DNA is omitted, as the CDR3 cannot be located on it reliably, and the CDR3 follows TCRdb's listing. The rearrangement joins TRBV7-2 to TRBJ1-3. The CDR3 is 8 amino acids in total, end residues counted. The V gene's germline CDR1 is SGHTA and CDR2 FQGNSA. This CDR3 is CASSFLGP.

This clone has just one count. This sequence joins TRBV30 and TRBJ2-7, with D tentatively TRBD1 (6 bases). The germline V gene has CDR1 GTSNPN and CDR2 SVGIG (reference sequence). V lost 0 bases and J 7 bases, leaving 19 bases between the germline ends. CDR3 size: 15 residues. The CDR3 protein is CAWSVRPTGEGEQYF. The CDR3 region has the DNA TGTGCCTGGAGTGTACGGCCGACAGGCGAGGGGGAGCAGTACTTC.

The chain uses TRBV7-8 and TRBJ1-3, with 8 nucleotides matching TRBD1. CDR1 and CDR2 (germline): SGHVS, FQNEAQ. V was pared by 5 bases and J by 7 bases, with 16 bases of the junction left unmatched. This CDR3 region has 17 residues. The CDR3 reads CASSRKGQGGIGNTIYF. Written as DNA, the CDR3 is TGTGCCAGCAGCCGGAAAGGACAGGGAGGGATAGGGAACACCATATATTTT.

A few counts support this clone. The chain joins TRBV4-3 to TRBJ1-4, with 9 positions matching TRBD1. CDR1 and CDR2 from the germline V gene are LGHNA and YSLEER. The CDR3 totals 18 residues. J lost 0 bases, V lost 4 bases, and 9 bases had no gene match. This CDR3 reads CASSLFTGGFATNEKLFF. In nucleotides, the CDR3 is TGCGCCAGCAGCCTATTCACAGGGGGCTTTGCAACTAATGAAAAACTGTTTTTT.

This clone was detected once. The rearrangement joins TRBV7-2 to TRBJ2-3; 8 bases fit TRBD1. The CDR3 runs 17 residues. V dropped 5 bases and J dropped 6; count of bases not matched to a gene: 16. Germline lookup yields CDR1 SGHTA and CDR2 FQGNSA. This CDR3 reads CASSRAGIGQGRDTQYF. Written as DNA, the CDR3 is TGTGCCAGCAGCCGCGCTGGTATAGGACAGGGACGGGATACGCAGTATTTT.

This clone was detected only a few times. J is TRBJ2-1 and V is TRBV6-6; 7 bases fit TRBD1. This CDR3 comprises 16 residues. The junction had 13 bases not matched to a gene; V was cut back by 5 bases and J by 6 bases. The V gene's germline CDR1 is MNHNY and CDR2 SVGAGI (reference sequence). DNA of the CDR3: TGTGCCAGCAGTGGCTGGGACAGAACCTCCAGCAATGAGCAGTTCTTC. It encodes CASSGWDRTSSNEQFF.

This chain joins TRBV2 and TRBJ2-1, with 7 bases lining up with TRBD2. From germline, CDR1 is SNHLY and CDR2 FYNNEI. The CDR3 is made up of 12 amino acids. J lost 4 bases, V lost 8 bases, and 2 bases had no gene match. The CDR3, as DNA: TGTGCCAGCGGGGAGGGGTACAATGAGCAGTTCTTC. It is translated as CASGEGYNEQFF.

Notes on this clone: An end of the junction does not agree with germline; a read error may underlie this. This chain uses TRBV19 with TRBJ1-1; D remains ambiguous. Germline-derived CDR1 and CDR2 are LNHDA and SQIVND (reference sequence). This CDR3 is 15 amino acids long. In DNA, the CDR3 is TGTGCCGGTAGTACATCGGCTAGCGGCCCCGCTGAAGCTTTCTTT. The encoded protein is CAGSTSASGPAEAFF.

Of note for this clone: In this CDR3 the conserved last residue, phenylalanine or tryptophan, is missing, so a read error is likely. This chain links TRBV7-6 with TRBJ1-1, with a weak D call TRBD1 (5 bases). The CDR3 runs 13 residues. The germline gives CDR1 SGHVS, CDR2 FNYEAQ. V shed 0 bases and J shed 9 bases, with 11 bases lying between them. The CDR3 sequence: CASSLARQGQAFL. CDR3 sequence (DNA): TGTGCCAGCAGCTTAGCGAGGCAGGGCCAAGCTTTCCTT.

The J gene is TRBJ1-5, the V gene TRBV28; the D gene is possibly TRBD1 (6 bases). V lost 7 bases, J lost 1 base, and 11 bases lay in between. CDR1 and CDR2 (germline): MDHEN, SYDVKM. The CDR3 extends over 14 amino acids. CDR3 loop: CASTRGGSNQPQHF. CDR3 nucleotides: TGTGCCAGCACGAGGGGGGGCAGCAATCAGCCCCAGCATTTT.